A selection of T cell receptor beta chains follows, all from one sample in a study of human thymus T cells. Method: immunoSEQ multiplex PCR; TCRdb's copy keeps in-frame clones and lacks some. The sample carries about 50,000 clones, about 95% recorded once. The sample comprised blood. All receptors come from a girl under three years old with a congenital heart defect but otherwise immunologically healthy. CDR3s include the opening cysteine and the closing phenylalanine or tryptophan. A D gene is named only where the DNA matches it firmly. Some rows mark clone size as missing; the rest say once, few, many or name a class of expanded clone.

clone_size	v_call	d_call	j_call	cdr3_nt	cdr3_aa
once	TRBV11-2	TRBD2	TRBJ2-1	TGTGCCAGCAGCTTGAAGACTAGCGGGTTTGGTTTCTACAATGAGCAGTTCTTC	CASSLKTSGFGFYNEQFF
NA	TRBV7-9	NA	TRBJ1-2	TGTGCCAGCAGCTTAGCTTGGGGGACGGACTCTAACTATGGCTACACCTTC	CASSLAWGTDSNYGYTF
NA	TRBV5-4	NA	TRBJ1-2	TGTGCCAGCAGCTTGCTGACGGATTTCTATGGCTACACCTTC	CASSLLTDFYGYTF
NA	TRBV6-1	NA	TRBJ1-1	TGTGCCAGCAGGATCACAGCTTTGAACACTGAAGCTTTCTTT	CASRITALNTEAFF
NA	TRBV5-8	NA	TRBJ1-2	TGTGCCAGCAGGGGAATGTACTATGGCTACACCTTC	CASRGMYYGYTF
NA	TRBV5-1	NA	TRBJ2-1	TGCGCCAGCAGCTTGGGACTAAGGTTGATAGGGAATGAGCAGTTCTTC	CASSLGLRLIGNEQFF
NA	TRBV20-1	NA	TRBJ2-5	TGCAGTCCCAGGAGAGAGACCCAGTACTTC	CSPRRETQYF
NA	TRBV5-1	TRBD2	TRBJ2-2	TGCGCCAGCAGCTTCTTAGCGGGGGCGAACACCGGGGAGCTGTTTTTT	CASSFLAGANTGELFF
NA	TRBV28	NA	TRBJ2-4	TGTGCCAGCAGTGCAACCGGGACTCCTGTCTTAGCCAAAAACATTCAGTACTTC	CASSATGTPVLAKNIQYF
NA	TRBV7-9	NA	TRBJ2-1	TGTGCCAGCAGCTTCCGGGACTGGGGGACGGATGAGCAGTTCTTC	CASSFRDWGTDEQFF
NA	TRBV27	TRBD1	TRBJ2-7	TGTGCCAGCAGGTGGCGATGGACAGGGTTTGAGCAGTACTTC	CASRWRWTGFEQYF
NA	TRBV18	NA	TRBJ2-1	TGTGCCAGCTCAGGATGGGCACACTTGAATGAGCAGTTCTTC	CASSGWAHLNEQFF
NA	TRBV30	TRBD1	TRBJ2-3	TGTGCCGTACAGACAGGGGGCCCCACAGATACGCAGTATTTT	CAVQTGGPTDTQYF
NA	TRBV7-2	NA	TRBJ2-5	TGTGCCAGCAGCTCACCGTTTCGAGTGAGGCAAGAGACCCAGTACTTC	CASSSPFRVRQETQYF
once	TRBV28	TRBD1	TRBJ2-4	TGTGCCAGCAGTGGGACAGGGGGCGAGTACTTC	CASSGTGGEYF
once	TRBV2	NA	TRBJ1-4	TGTGCCAGCCGCGGGACTATGGATGAAAAACTGTTTTTT	CASRGTMDEKLFF
NA	TRBV29-1	TRBD1	TRBJ1-1	TGCAGCGTTGTAGGGACAGCTGAAGCTTTCTTT	CSVVGTAEAFF
NA	TRBV15	NA	TRBJ2-1	TGTGCCACCAGCAGAGAGCACCTCTCCTACAATGAGCAGTTCTTC	CATSREHLSYNEQFF
NA	TRBV4-1	NA	TRBJ1-6	TGCGCCAGCAGCCAAGATCTTGTTCCAGGGAGCTCCTATAATTCACCCCTCCACTTT	CASSQDLVPGSSYNSPLHF
once	TRBV6-1	NA	TRBJ1-1	TGTGCCAGCAGTGAATCGGAGAACACTGAAGCTTTCTTT	CASSESENTEAFF
once	TRBV7-9	TRBD1	TRBJ2-5	TGTGCCGGGACCGGACAGGGACGAGAGACCCAGTACTTC	CAGTGQGRETQYF
NA	TRBV4-3	NA	TRBJ2-4	TGCGCCAGCAGCCAAGTCGGGGGAGCCAAAAACATTCAGTACTTC	CASSQVGGAKNIQYF
NA	TRBV27	TRBD2	TRBJ2-7	TGTGCCAGCAGTTTTAGCGGGGTAAGCTCCTACGAGCAGTACTTC	CASSFSGVSSYEQYF
NA	TRBV9	NA	TRBJ1-5	TGTGCCAGCAGCCCCACAGTATATGGTCAGCCCCAGCATTTT	CASSPTVYGQPQHF
NA	TRBV7-7	TRBD1	TRBJ2-5	TGTGCTAGCAGCTATTCCTCAGGGGGCAGGGAGACCCAGTACTTC	CASSYSSGGRETQYF
NA	TRBV13	NA	TRBJ2-6	TGTGCCAGCAGCCGTTTGGGAGTACAAAGTCGGGCCAACGTCCTGACTTTC	CASSRLGVQSRANVLTF
NA	TRBV5-1	TRBD2	TRBJ2-5	TGCGCCAGCAGCTTCGGCTGGGCGGGAGAACCCCAAGAGACCCAGTACTTC	CASSFGWAGEPQETQYF
NA	TRBV27	NA	TRBJ1-6	TGTGCCAGCAGTTTAAGCCTTGGGTCCCTCCACTTT	CASSLSLGSLHF
NA	TRBV7-9	TRBD1	TRBJ1-3	TGTGCCAGCAGCTTAGCGTATGCGACAGGGGCTGGAAACACCATATATTTT	CASSLAYATGAGNTIYF
once	TRBV5-1	TRBD1	TRBJ2-4	TGCGCCAGCAGATTGGAAGGGACAGGGACCGGAAACATTCAGTACTTC	CASRLEGTGTGNIQYF
NA	TRBV7-9	TRBD2	TRBJ2-1	TGTGCCAGCAGCTTAACGAGACTAGCGGGTCGGAATGAGCAGTTCTTC	CASSLTRLAGRNEQFF
NA	TRBV10-3	NA	TRBJ1-2	TGTGCCATCAGTGAGTCGTGGACAGCGAACTATGGCTACACCTTC	CAISESWTANYGYTF
NA	TRBV6-6	NA	TRBJ1-1	TGTGCCAGCAGTTACTCGGCTAACACTGAAGCTTTCTTT	CASSYSANTEAFF
NA	TRBV11-1	TRBD1	TRBJ1-1	TGTGCCAGCAGTACAGGGGGCTACACTGAAGCTTTCTTT	CASSTGGYTEAFF
NA	TRBV18	NA	TRBJ1-2	TGTGCCAGCTCACCATCATATAGGAGTTATGGCTACACCTTC	CASSPSYRSYGYTF
once	TRBV5-4	NA	TRBJ2-3	TGTGCCAGCAGCCCCCGACCGTTGGATACGCAGTATTTT	CASSPRPLDTQYF
NA	TRBV11-3	TRBD1	TRBJ1-1	TGTGCCAGCAGCCCGACAGGGTCTTCCTCTGAAGCTTTCTTT	CASSPTGSSSEAFF
NA	TRBV5-5	TRBD2	TRBJ2-7	TGTGCCAGCAGCTGGGGACTAGCGGGAAGAACAAAAAGCGAGCAGTACTTC	CASSWGLAGRTKSEQYF
NA	TRBV19	NA	TRBJ2-7	TGTGCCAGTAGTATCGGCCAGGGGAACGAGCAGTACTTC	CASSIGQGNEQYF
NA	TRBV7-9	NA	TRBJ1-1	TGTGCCAGCAGCTTAGGAGACAGGAAAGGCACTGAAGCTTTCTTT	CASSLGDRKGTEAFF
NA	TRBV25-1	NA	TRBJ1-2	TGTGCCAGCAGTGCCCAGGGACGGGGCTACACCTTC	CASSAQGRGYTF
once	TRBV29-1	TRBD1	TRBJ2-2	TGCAGCGTCTTCTGGACAGGGGGCAAGGGCGGGGAGCTGTTTTTT	CSVFWTGGKGGELFF
NA	TRBV4-2	NA	TRBJ2-3	TGTGCCAGCAATGGGGGCAAAACTACGGATACGCAGTATTTT	CASNGGKTTDTQYF
NA	TRBV18	NA	TRBJ2-7	TGTGCCAGCTCACGGACGGTAACGTACCGGGGCTACGAGCAGTACTTC	CASSRTVTYRGYEQYF
NA	TRBV9	NA	TRBJ1-4	TGTGCCAGCAGCGCGGGGGTGGGTGAAAAACTGTTTTTT	CASSAGVGEKLFF
NA	TRBV5-1	TRBD1	TRBJ2-6	TGCGCCAGCAGCTTGAACCAACAGGGGGCTGGGGCCAACGTCCTGACTTTC	CASSLNQQGAGANVLTF
NA	TRBV30	NA	TRBJ2-7	TGTGCCTGGAGTGTGGGGCCAAAGAAAGGGGAGCAGTACTTC	CAWSVGPKKGEQYF
NA	TRBV29-1	NA	TRBJ1-3	TGCAGCGTTGGGGTTCTCTCTGGAAACACCATATATTTT	CSVGVLSGNTIYF
NA	TRBV4-2	TRBD2	TRBJ2-7	TGTGCCAGCAGCCATTACCAAACCGCGGGACTAGTCGTCTACGAGCAGTACTTC	CASSHYQTAGLVVYEQYF
NA	TRBV5-6	TRBD2	TRBJ2-3	TGTGCCAGCAGCTCCGGACTAGACCGAGCAGATACGCAGTATTTT	CASSSGLDRADTQYF
NA	TRBV7-2	TRBD1	TRBJ2-7	TGTGCCAGCAGCCAAAGGGGACAGCTAGACGAGCAGTACTTC	CASSQRGQLDEQYF
NA	TRBV2	NA	TRBJ2-3	TGTGCCAGCAGTGAATACTGGGTAGATACGCAGTATTTT	CASSEYWVDTQYF
NA	TRBV2	NA	TRBJ1-5	TGTGCCAGCAGTGACCAGGGAAATCAGTCCCAGCATTTT	CASSDQGNQSQHF
NA	TRBV5-1	NA	TRBJ1-4	TGCGCCAGCAGCTTGATGGGAAGGGCGACTAATGAAAAACTGTTTTTT	CASSLMGRATNEKLFF
NA	TRBV4-3	NA	TRBJ2-1	TGCGCCAGCAGCCATACGAGGAATTACCTCAATGAGCAGTTCTTC	CASSHTRNYLNEQFF
NA	TRBV15	TRBD1	TRBJ1-2	TGTGCCACCAGCGACAGGGAGCACTACACCTTC	CATSDREHYTF
NA	TRBV11-2	NA	TRBJ2-7	TGTGCCAGCAGCCGCCTTCGGGTTACCTCCTACGAGCAGTACTTC	CASSRLRVTSYEQYF
NA	TRBV9	NA	TRBJ2-1	TGTGCCAGCAGCCCACTACCGGGTCTAGGGACGCAGGGTAAGCAGTTCTTC	CASSPLPGLGTQGKQFF
NA	TRBV14	NA	TRBJ1-2	TGTGCCAGCAGCCAACAGACAGCCCCCGGTTATGGCTACACCTTC	CASSQQTAPGYGYTF
NA	TRBV29-1	TRBD1	TRBJ2-7	TGCAGCGTTGAAGAAAGAGACAGGGCCCACGAGCAGTACTTC	CSVEERDRAHEQYF